This T cell receptor (beta chain) comes out of a study of blood T cells in healthy people across ages (dated by TCRdb to 2015 to 2017). Regarding the complete study: Template switching captured roughly one uniquely barcoded TCR beta cDNA molecule per two T cells in model experiments. The study measured age-related changes in TCR beta repertoire diversity using deep sequencing normalized with unique cDNA molecular identifiers. The study analyzed two additional independent replicas of 1 million unique cDNA reads from the same blood draw for two donors, one aged 18 to 29 and one aged 80 or older. Donors were grouped into four age groups: young (average about 15 years), middle-aged (39), aged (62) and long-lived (less than 85). Donors of different ages were randomly distributed across sequencing lanes to avoid experimental bias. Broad study findings and their caveats: A strong correlation was found between observed TCR beta diversity and the percentage of naive T cells measured by flow cytometry. Donor CMV infection status was unknown, potentially confounding age-related changes in expanded clonotypes. Compared with the aged group, the long-lived group had more naive CD4+ T cells, fewer expanded clones and increased TCR diversity, suggesting age selection. Estimates of total diversity from one million sequenced T cells were regarded as lower bounds and underestimates. Since profiling was done on bulk unsorted PBMCs, naive and antigen-experienced compartments could not be conclusively compared. Observed TCR beta diversity per million T cells fell roughly linearly with age, and a significant reduction was already apparent by age around 40.

Systemically healthy Caucasian individuals from Russia, around 39 in total and aged about 6 to 90 years, were included as donors. Ten milliliters of peripheral blood were drawn from each donor into EDTA-treated Vacutainer tubes. Ficoll-Paque density-gradient centrifugation was used to isolate PBMCs, with at least 7 million obtained per sample. Trizol reagent was used to extract total RNA from the PBMCs, yielding at least 5.5 micrograms per sample. For every donor, flow cytometry on a PBMC aliquot measured the percentage of naive CD45RAhigh/CD27high T cells. Unmatched junction bases come to 6, with V trimmed by 0 bases and J by 7 bases. From the germline V gene (reference sequence), CDR1 is LGHDT and CDR2 is YNNKEL. Taken from cysteine to phenylalanine, the CDR3 has 15 residues. Only the CDR3 DNA stays, 45 bases, in frame from base 1. Library preparation used 5' RACE. Instrument used: Illumina HiSeq 2500. A second PCR of about 6 to 11 cycles was run with a J-beta primer mix and a sample-barcoded 5' primer. A unique molecular identifier was introduced onto each TCR beta cDNA molecule by a template-switch 5' adaptor carrying 12 random nucleotides. At least 2.5 million CDR3-containing paired-end reads were obtained from each sample. First-strand cDNA was synthesized from all RNA with the Mint cDNA synthesis kit, primed by a TRBC-specific oligonucleotide. Following uracil-DNA glycosylase treatment, all cDNA underwent a first 18-cycle PCR with the universal primers M1SS and BC2_uni_R. The source study handled its data this way. Each sample was normalized by randomly selecting 1 million high-quality reads, each carrying a distinct molecular identifier. Reads with shared molecular identifiers were discarded instead of being binned into consensus sequences. MiTCR, set to a Q25 quality threshold and the strictest error-elimination algorithm, was used for CDR3 identification, clonotype clustering and error correction. A nonparametric unseen species model with Euler transformation was used to estimate a lower bound on total TCR beta diversity. The public reads were run again by TCRdb, first through fastp at Q25 and then through MiXCR, and only productive beta chains were kept. Rows matching on CDR3 protein sequence are summarized as one entry with the most common DNA and genes. The V and J calls and clone size come from TCRdb's table, not from the authors' own analysis. A total of around 990,000 distinct CDR3 sequences appear in this sample, 35% to 45% of them only once. Together, the top ten hold 10% to 15% of the sample.

As for this clonotype: Which antigen it targets is not known. No clone much larger than this one lies a single base away; base qualities are absent.

Sequenced material: blood. The origin of this receptor is a man aged 18 to 35 in good health. The chain links TRBV3-1 with TRBJ2-1, with 7 central nucleotides matching TRBD1. Here is the DNA: TGTGCCAGCAGCCAAGACGAGACAGGGTGGAATGAGCAGTTCTTC. Translated, this gives CASSQDETGWNEQFF.